This T cell receptor (beta chain) stems from a study of vaccination and CD4 T cells after COVID-19. The Oncomine TCR Beta short-read assay sequenced DNA from cultured CD4+ T cells. Cultures of CD4+ T cells served as the source for extracting genomic DNA. Each CDR3 protein is one row after TCRdb ran MiXCR on the PCR reads. This table has 5,500 to 7,000 distinct CDR3 sequences, approximately 35% appearing once. This clonotype was picked up a small number of times. The antigen is not known. Treatment in this sample: roughly 10-day PBMC culture with coronavirus spike peptide pools or control peptides (ViraFEST assay). Ahead of the COVID-19 pandemic (2011-2018), the CD4+ T cells of the unexposed donor were collected. V lost 3 bases and J lost 3; bases outside the gene matches: 12. Germline V gives CDR1 DFQATT, CDR2 SNEGSKA (reference sequence). The CDR3 length is 16 residues.

The sequencing sample was made of CD4+ T cells from blood, cultured in vitro. The chain uses TRBV20-1 and TRBJ2-7; 9 bases are shared with TRBD1. The origin of this receptor is a human donor in good health. Here the CDR3 reads CSASFAGTGTVYEQYF. For the CDR3, the DNA is TGCAGTGCTAGCTTTGCCGGGACAGGGACCGTCTACGAGCAGTACTTC.